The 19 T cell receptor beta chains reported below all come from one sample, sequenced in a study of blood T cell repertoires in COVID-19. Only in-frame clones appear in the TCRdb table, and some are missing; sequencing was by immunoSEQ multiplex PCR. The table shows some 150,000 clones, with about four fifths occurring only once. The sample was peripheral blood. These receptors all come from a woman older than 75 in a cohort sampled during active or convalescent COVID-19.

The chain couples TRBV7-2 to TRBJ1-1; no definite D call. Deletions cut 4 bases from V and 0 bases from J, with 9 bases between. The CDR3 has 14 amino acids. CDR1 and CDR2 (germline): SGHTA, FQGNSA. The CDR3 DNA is TGTGCCAGCAGCTCAGACACGGTGAACACTGAAGCTTTCTTT. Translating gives CASSSDTVNTEAFF.

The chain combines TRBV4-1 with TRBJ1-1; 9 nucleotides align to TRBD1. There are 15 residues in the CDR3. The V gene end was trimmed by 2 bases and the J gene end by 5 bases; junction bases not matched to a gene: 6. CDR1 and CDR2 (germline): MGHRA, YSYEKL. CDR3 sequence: CASSQSQGAGTEAFF. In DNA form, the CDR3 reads TGCGCCAGCAGCCAATCACAGGGGGCTGGAACTGAAGCTTTCTTT.

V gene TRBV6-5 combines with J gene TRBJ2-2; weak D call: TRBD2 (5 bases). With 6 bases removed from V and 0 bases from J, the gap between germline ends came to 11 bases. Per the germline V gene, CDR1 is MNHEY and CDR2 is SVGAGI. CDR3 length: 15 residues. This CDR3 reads CASSRGVANTGELFF. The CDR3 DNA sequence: TGTGCCAGCAGCCGGGGAGTGGCGAACACCGGGGAGCTGTTTTTT.

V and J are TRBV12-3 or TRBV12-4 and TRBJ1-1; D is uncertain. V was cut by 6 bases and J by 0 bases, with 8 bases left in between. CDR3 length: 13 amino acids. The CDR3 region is CASSWSLNTEAFF. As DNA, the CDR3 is TGTGCCAGCAGCTGGAGCCTGAACACTGAAGCTTTCTTT.

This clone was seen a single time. Here the CDR3 DNA reads TGTGCCAGCAGCTTGGGGGCCATTCAGCCCCAGCATTTT. Protein product: CASSLGAIQPQHF. The chain employs TRBV5-6 and TRBJ1-5, with unresolved D. The germline V gene has CDR1 SGHDT and CDR2 YYEEEE. The ends were cut back, 0 bases at V and 6 bases at J, with 7 bases in the middle. The CDR3 runs 13 residues.

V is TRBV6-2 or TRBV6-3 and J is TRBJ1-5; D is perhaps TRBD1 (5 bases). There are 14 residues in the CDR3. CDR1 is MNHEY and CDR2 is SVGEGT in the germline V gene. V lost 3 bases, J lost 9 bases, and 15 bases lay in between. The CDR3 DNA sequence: TGTGCCAGCAGTTATCTCCAGGGTGGTGGGCCCCAGCATTTT. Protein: CASSYLQGGGPQHF.

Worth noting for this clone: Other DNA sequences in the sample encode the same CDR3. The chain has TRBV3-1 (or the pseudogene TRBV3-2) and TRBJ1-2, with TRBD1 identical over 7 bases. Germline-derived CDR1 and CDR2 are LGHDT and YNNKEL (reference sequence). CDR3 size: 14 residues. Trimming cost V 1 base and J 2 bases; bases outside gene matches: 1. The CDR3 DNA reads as TGTGCCAGCAGCCAAGGACAGGGCAACTATGGCTACACCTTC. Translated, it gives CASSQGQGNYGYTF.

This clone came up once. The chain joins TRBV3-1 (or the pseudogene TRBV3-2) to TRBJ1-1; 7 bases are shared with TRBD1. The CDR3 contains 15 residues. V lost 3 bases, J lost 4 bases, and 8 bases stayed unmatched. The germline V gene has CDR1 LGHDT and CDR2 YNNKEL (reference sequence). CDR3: CASSQVQGKGTEAFF. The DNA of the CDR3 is TGTGCCAGCAGCCAGGTACAGGGGAAGGGCACTGAAGCTTTCTTT.

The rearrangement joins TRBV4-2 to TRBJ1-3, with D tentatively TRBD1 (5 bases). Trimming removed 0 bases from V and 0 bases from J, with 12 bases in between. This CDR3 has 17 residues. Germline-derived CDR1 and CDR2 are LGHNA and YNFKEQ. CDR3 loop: CASSQDIRGFSGNTIYF. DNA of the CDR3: TGTGCCAGCAGCCAAGATATCCGGGGGTTCTCTGGAAACACCATATATTTT.

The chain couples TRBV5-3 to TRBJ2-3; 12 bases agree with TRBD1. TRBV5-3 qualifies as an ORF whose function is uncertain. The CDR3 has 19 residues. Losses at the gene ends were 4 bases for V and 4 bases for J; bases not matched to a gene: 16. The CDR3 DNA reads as TGTGCCAGAAGCAGTAACCGGGACAGGGGGCGGGAGGTGTCAGATACGCAGTATTTT. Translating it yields CARSSNRDRGREVSDTQYF.

CDR3 nucleotides: TGTGCCAGCAGTCAATCCCAGAAACCTTCTAACTATGGCTACACCTTC. It encodes CASSQSQKPSNYGYTF. The genes are TRBV27 and TRBJ1-2; D uncertain. The CDR3 sequence is 16 residues long. Trimming cost V 5 bases and J 0 bases, with 16 bases left between them. The germline gives CDR1 MNHEY, CDR2 SMNVEV (reference sequence).

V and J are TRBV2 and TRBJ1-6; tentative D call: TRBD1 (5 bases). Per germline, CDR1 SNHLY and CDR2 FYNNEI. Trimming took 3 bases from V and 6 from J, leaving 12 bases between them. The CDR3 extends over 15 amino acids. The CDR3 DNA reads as TGTGCCAGCAGTGACAACGGCAGGGCTAATTCACCCCTCCACTTT. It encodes CASSDNGRANSPLHF. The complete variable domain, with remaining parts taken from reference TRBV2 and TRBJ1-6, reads EPEVTQTPSHQVTQMGQEVILRCVPISNHLYFYWYRQILGQKVEFLVSFYNNEISEKSEIFDDQFSVERPDGSNFTLKIRSTKLEDSAMYFCASSDNGRANSPLHFGNGTRLTVT.

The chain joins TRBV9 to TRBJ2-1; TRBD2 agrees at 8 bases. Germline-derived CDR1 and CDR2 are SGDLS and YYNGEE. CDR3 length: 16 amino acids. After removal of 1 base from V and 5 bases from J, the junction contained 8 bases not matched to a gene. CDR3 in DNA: TGTGCCAGCAGCGTATACCTGGGCGGGGGGAACAATGAGCAGTTCTTC. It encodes CASSVYLGGGNNEQFF.

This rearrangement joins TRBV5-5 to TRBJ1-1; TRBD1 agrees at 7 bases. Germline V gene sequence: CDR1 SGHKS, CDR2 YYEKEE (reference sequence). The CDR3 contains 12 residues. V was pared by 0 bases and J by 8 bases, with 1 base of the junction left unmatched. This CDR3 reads CASSLVTGEAFF. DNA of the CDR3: TGTGCCAGCAGCTTGGTGACAGGGGAAGCTTTCTTT.

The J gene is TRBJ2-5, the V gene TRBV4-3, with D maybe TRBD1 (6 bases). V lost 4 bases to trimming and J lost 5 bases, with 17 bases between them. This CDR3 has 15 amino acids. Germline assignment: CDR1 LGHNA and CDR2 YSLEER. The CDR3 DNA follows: TGCGCCAGCAGCCCCAGGGGCGGTGGATTTGAGACCCAGTACTTC. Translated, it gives CASSPRGGGFETQYF.

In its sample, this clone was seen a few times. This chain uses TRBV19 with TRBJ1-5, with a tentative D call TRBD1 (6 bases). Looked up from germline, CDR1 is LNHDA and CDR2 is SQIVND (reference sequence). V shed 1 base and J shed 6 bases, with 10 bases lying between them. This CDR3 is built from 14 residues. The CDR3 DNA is TGTGCCAGTAGTATAGGGGGGCCAAGTCAGCCCCAGCATTTT. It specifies CASSIGGPSQPQHF.

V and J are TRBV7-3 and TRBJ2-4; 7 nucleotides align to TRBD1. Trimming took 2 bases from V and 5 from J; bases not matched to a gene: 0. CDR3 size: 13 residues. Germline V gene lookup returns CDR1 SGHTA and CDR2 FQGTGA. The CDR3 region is CASSLGQENIQYF. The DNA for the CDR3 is TGTGCCAGCAGCTTAGGACAGGAAAACATTCAGTACTTC.

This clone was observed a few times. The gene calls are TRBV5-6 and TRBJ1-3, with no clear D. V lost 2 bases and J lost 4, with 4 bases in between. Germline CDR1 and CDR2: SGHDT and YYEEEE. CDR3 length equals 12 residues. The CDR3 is CASSLSGNTIYF. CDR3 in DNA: TGTGCCAGCAGCTTATCGGGAAACACCATATATTTT.

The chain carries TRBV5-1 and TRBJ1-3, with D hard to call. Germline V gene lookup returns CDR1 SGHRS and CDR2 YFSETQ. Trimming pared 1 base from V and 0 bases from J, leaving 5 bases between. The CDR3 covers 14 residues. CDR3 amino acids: CASSLSFSGNTIYF. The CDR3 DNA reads TGCGCCAGCAGCTTGAGCTTCTCTGGAAACACCATATATTTT.